One sample yielded the 21 T cell receptor beta chains listed below, sequenced in a study of cytomegalovirus exposure and HLA in healthy donors. PCR employed 60 Vbeta and 13 Jbeta primers. The repertoire was sequenced with immunoSEQ multiplex PCR; TCRdb's copy has only in-frame clones and lacks some. The table records about 200,000 clones, 79% of them present only once. The sequenced sample was PBMCs. These receptor sequences come from a girl aged 10-17 years in good health and CMV-seropositive.

Only one count was recorded for this clone. V usage is TRBV5-8 and J usage is TRBJ1-5; no definite D call. Between the trimmed V and J ends, which lost 4 bases and 5 bases, there was a span of 16 bases. CDR3 length: 15 amino acids. CDR1 is SGHTS and CDR2 is YDEGEE in the germline V gene. The CDR3 loop reads CASSPPGGIYQPQHF. Here the CDR3 DNA reads TGTGCCAGCAGCCCCCCGGGCGGGATATATCAGCCCCAGCATTTT. The full variable domain, its missing parts supplied by reference TRBV5-8 and TRBJ1-5, is EAGVTQSPTHLIKTRGQQATLRCSPISGHTSVYWYQQALGLGLQFLLWYDEGEERNRGNFPPRFSGRQFPNYSSELNVNALELEDSALYLCASSPPGGIYQPQHFGDGTRLSIL.

For this clone: At one boundary the junction diverges from the germline segment, which might be a read error. The chain has TRBV20-1 and TRBJ1-1; 9 bases fit TRBD1. Germline loops: CDR1 DFQATT, CDR2 SNEGSKA (reference sequence). The CDR3 sequence is 11 residues long. In DNA, the CDR3 is TGCAGTCCTAGACAGGGGGGTGAAGCTTTCTTT. Translation: CSPRQGGEAFF.

This chain joins TRBV6-5 and TRBJ1-6; D may be TRBD1 (5 bases). Deletions cut 4 bases from V and 2 bases from J, with 12 bases between. Germline CDR1 MNHEY, CDR2 SVGAGI. The CDR3 is 16 residues long. CDR3 region: CASSLRGGPYNSPLHF. The CDR3 region has the DNA TGTGCCAGCAGTTTACGCGGGGGTCCCTATAATTCACCCCTCCACTTT.

The V and J genes are TRBV13 and TRBJ1-5; no clear D. With 1 base removed from V and 6 bases from J, the gap between germline ends came to 4 bases. The germline gives CDR1 PRHDT, CDR2 FYEKMQ (reference sequence). This CDR3 spans 12 amino acids. The DNA of the CDR3 is TGTGCCAGCAGCTTAGATCGTCAGCCCCAGCATTTT. It codes for CASSLDRQPQHF. Filled out from reference TRBV13 and TRBJ1-5, the complete variable domain reads AAGVIQSPRHLIKEKRETATLKCYPIPRHDTVYWYQQGPGQDPQFLISFYEKMQSDKGSIPDRFSAQQFSDYHSELNMSSLELGDSALYFCASSLDRQPQHFGDGTRLSIL.

This clone was recorded once. This chain links TRBV7-6 with TRBJ2-7; 10 bases fit TRBD2. The J segment lost 5 bases and the V segment lost 5 bases, leaving 9 bases of the junction unmatched. Looked up from germline, CDR1 is SGHVS and CDR2 is FNYEAQ. The CDR3 loop spans 15 amino acids. In nucleotides, the CDR3 is TGTGCCAGCAGCAAAAGCGGGGGGGCCGGAAACGAGCAGTACTTC. This codes for CASSKSGGAGNEQYF. The full variable domain, in which reference TRBV7-6 and TRBJ2-7 provide the parts outside the CDR3, is GAGVSQSPRYKVTKRGQDVALRCDPISGHVSLYWYRQALGQGPEFLTYFNYEAQQDKSGLPNDRFSAERPEGSISTLTIQRTEQRDSAMYRCASSKSGGAGNEQYFGPGTRLTVT.

The genes are TRBV2 and TRBJ1-1, with D perhaps matching TRBD1 (6 bases). The germline CDR1 and CDR2 sequences are SNHLY and FYNNEI. V was pared by 4 bases and J by 6 bases, with 9 bases between. CDR3 size: 12 residues. CDR3 DNA: TGTGCCAGCAGTGGATGGGGGCCTGAAGCTTTCTTT. Its translation: CASSGWGPEAFF.

The gene calls are TRBV5-5 and TRBJ2-7; D unclear. V lost 0 bases and J lost 4, with 8 bases in between. Germline values: CDR1 SGHKS, CDR2 YYEKEE (reference sequence). CDR3 length: 13 residues. The CDR3 nucleotides are TGTGCCAGCAGCTTGGTACAGACGTACGAGCAGTACTTC. This codes for CASSLVQTYEQYF.

The CDR3 protein is CASSSGGSTDTQYF. The CDR3 region has the DNA TGTGCCAGCAGCTCCGGCGGGAGCACAGATACGCAGTATTTT. The chain carries TRBV13 and TRBJ2-3, with D possibly being TRBD2 (5 bases). CDR3 size: 14 residues. V was pared by 4 bases and J by 0 bases, with 8 bases between. Per the germline V gene, CDR1 is PRHDT and CDR2 is FYEKMQ (reference sequence).

J is TRBJ2-1 and V is TRBV11-3, with 11 bases that match TRBD2. Losses at the gene ends were 5 bases for V and 4 bases for J; bases not matched to a gene: 10. This CDR3 has 17 amino acids. Germline CDR1 reads SGHNT; CDR2 reads YENEEA. The CDR3 coding sequence is TGTGCCAGCAGCCGAGGGCTAGCGGGGGGCCTATACAATGAGCAGTTCTTC. Its translation is CASSRGLAGGLYNEQFF.

V gene TRBV10-2 combines with J gene TRBJ1-5; D not resolved. Germline CDR1 and CDR2: WSHSY and SAAADI. This CDR3 is 15 amino acids long. V was pared by 0 bases and J by 6 bases, with 12 bases between. CDR3 in amino acids: CASSESGGQRQPQHF. In DNA form, the CDR3 reads TGCGCCAGCAGTGAGTCAGGAGGGCAGCGTCAGCCCCAGCATTTT.

The chain carries TRBV9 and TRBJ2-2, with a tentative D call TRBD2 (6 bases). The CDR3 totals 15 residues. V was trimmed by 1 base and J by 1 base, leaving 8 bases between them. CDR1 SGDLS and CDR2 YYNGEE come from the germline V gene. The CDR3 DNA is TGTGCCAGCAGCGTATACGGGAGGAACACCGGGGAGCTGTTTTTT. Protein sequence: CASSVYGRNTGELFF.

V is TRBV25-1 and J is TRBJ2-1; D possibly corresponds to TRBD2 (5 bases). The V gene lost 2 bases and the J gene lost 0 bases, with 11 bases spanning the gap. This CDR3 spans 16 amino acids. The germline CDR1 and CDR2 sequences are MGHDK and SYGVNS. The CDR3 nucleotides read TGTGCCAGCAGTGAAGAGGGCCCAAGCTCCTACAATGAGCAGTTCTTC. This sequence encodes CASSEEGPSSYNEQFF.

The gene calls are TRBV5-1 and TRBJ2-5; D is undetermined. In germline, CDR1 is SGHRS, CDR2 YFSETQ. V was clipped by 4 bases and J by 5 bases, with 9 bases between them. This CDR3 contains 12 residues. The CDR3 DNA follows: TGCGCCAGCAGCATAACCCAGGAGACCCAGTACTTC. Its translation: CASSITQETQYF.

The rearrangement joins TRBV19 to TRBJ1-5; D may be TRBD1 (6 bases). Germline values: CDR1 LNHDA, CDR2 SQIVND (reference sequence). V gave up 4 bases and J gave up 0 bases, with 19 bases separating them. CDR3 length equals 18 residues. The CDR3 DNA reads TGTGCCAGTAGTAGTACAGGGCTAGTCTTCTATAGCAATCAGCCCCAGCATTTT. It encodes CASSSTGLVFYSNQPQHF.

The genes are TRBV30 and TRBJ1-1; possible D gene TRBD1, 5 bases. V was pared by 5 bases and J by 1 base, with 11 bases between. Germline V gene sequence: CDR1 GTSNPN, CDR2 SVGIG (reference sequence). The CDR3 spans 13 residues. This CDR3 reads CAWAGRENTEAFF. For the CDR3, the DNA is TGTGCCTGGGCGGGACGGGAGAACACTGAAGCTTTCTTT.

This clone occurred a few times. One junction end does not reproduce the germline sequence, and a read error may be involved. The chain carries TRBV10-1 and TRBJ2-7; D may be TRBD1 (5 bases). Germline V lookup: CDR1 WNHNN, CDR2 SYGVQD (reference sequence). This CDR3 contains 10 residues. The CDR3 reads CASSEETVFF. DNA for the CDR3: TGCGCCAGCAGTGAGGAGACAGTCTTCTTC.

This chain connects TRBV27 to TRBJ2-5; D ambiguous. Trimming pared 1 base from V and 4 bases from J, leaving 13 bases between. Germline CDR1 reads MNHEY; CDR2 reads SMNVEV (reference sequence). There are 15 residues in the CDR3. CDR3 protein: CASSLLSRGRETQYF. CDR3 sequence (DNA): TGTGCCAGCAGTTTATTATCTCGCGGCCGAGAGACCCAGTACTTC.

CDR3 protein: CASSGTGGTPLHF. CDR3 bases: TGCGCCAGCAGCGGGACAGGGGGTACACCCCTCCACTTT. V and J are TRBV10-1 and TRBJ1-6; 11 nucleotides line up with TRBD1. The length of the CDR3 is 13 residues. Germline lookup yields CDR1 WNHNN and CDR2 SYGVQD (reference sequence). J gave up 11 bases and V 6 bases, and 3 bases lay outside the gene matches.

This sequence joins TRBV27 and TRBJ1-2; D remains unclear. Trimming pared 3 bases from V and 4 bases from J, leaving 9 bases between. CDR3 length equals 13 residues. The germline CDR1 and CDR2 sequences are MNHEY and SMNVEV (reference sequence). CDR3 residues: CASSFRGSYGYTF. Here the CDR3 DNA reads TGTGCCAGCAGTTTCCGGGGAAGCTATGGCTACACCTTC.

The chain recombines TRBV25-1 with TRBJ2-3; D is undetermined. Germline assignment: CDR1 MGHDK and CDR2 SYGVNS. This CDR3 comprises 14 residues. The V gene lost 2 bases and the J gene lost 1 base, with 7 bases spanning the gap. CDR3 region: CASSEILRTDTQYF. CDR3 DNA sequence: TGTGCCAGCAGTGAAATACTCCGCACAGATACGCAGTATTTT. The full variable domain, its missing parts supplied by reference TRBV25-1 and TRBJ2-3, is EADIYQTPRYLVIGTGKKITLECSQTMGHDKMYWYQQDPGMELHLIHYSYGVNSTEKGDLSSESTVSRIRTEHFPLTLESARPSHTSQYLCASSEILRTDTQYFGPGTRLTVL.

J is TRBJ2-2 and V is TRBV7-2, with D possibly TRBD2 on 5 matching bases. Deletions cut 0 bases from V and 0 bases from J, with 8 bases between. The germline gives CDR1 SGHTA, CDR2 FQGNSA. The CDR3 is 16 residues long. CDR3 region: CASSLAGVPNTGELFF. Written as DNA, the CDR3 is TGTGCCAGCAGCTTAGCCGGGGTCCCGAACACCGGGGAGCTGTTTTTT.